This TCR beta chain emerged from a study of shared clonotypes between healthy human individuals. Worth noting for this clone: Its antigen is unknown. Within the sample, other DNA sequences also encode this same CDR3.

General study results and limits: Around 5% of naive CD4 clonotypes were common to a handful of donors. Among donors, the sharing of clonotypes was expected to be influenced by sequencing depth.

In the CD4+ fraction, cells were divided into CD45RA+ naive and CD45RA-negative memory subsets. TCRdb's copy holds only in-frame clones and misses some; the assay was immunoSEQ multiplex PCR. The data hold over 2 million clones, with 95% observed a single time. In germline, CDR1 is SGHRS, CDR2 YFSETQ. CDR3 length equals 14 residues. Trimming shortened V by 0 bases and J by 2 bases, and 9 bases separated the two germline ends. Material: naive CD4+ T cells sorted from blood. Documented subset: CD45RA+ positively selected. This clonotype was sampled from a man younger than 35 in good health. This chain links TRBV5-1 with TRBJ2-7; D ambiguous. The CDR3 nucleotides are TGCGCCAGCAGCTTGGTGGCAAACACCTACGAGCAGTACTTC. It translates to CASSLVANTYEQYF.